This T cell receptor (beta chain) appears in the sequencing data of a study of blood T cell repertoires in COVID-19. The overall study: Donors in the United States, Italy and Spain gave samples during acute or convalescent COVID-19.

The CDR3 has 13 residues. Germline V gene lookup returns CDR1 MNHNY and CDR2 SVGAGI (reference sequence). Trimming removed 7 bases from V and 6 bases from J, with 15 bases in between. Assay used: immunoSEQ multiplex PCR; TCRdb lists only in-frame clones, some missing. The sample holds around 200,000 clones, about 90% seen once. Sample: peripheral blood. The chain combines TRBV6-6 with TRBJ1-2; D might be TRBD1 (5 bases). The receptor was isolated from a man aged 70-80 years with active or convalescent COVID-19. CDR3 loop: CASTSTPTDGYTF. The CDR3 region has the DNA TGTGCCAGCACCAGCACCCCGACAGATGGCTACACCTTC.